Presented here are 16 T cell receptor beta chains from one specimen sequenced in a study of Graves' ophthalmopathy and Graves' hyperthyroidism. The authors amplified TCR beta CDR3 regions from RNA transcripts. The first-round RT-PCR employed HTBI primers together with the Qiagen OneStep RT-PCR kit. A multiplex PCR was then performed as the second round. From the multiplex PCR reads, TCRdb called clonotypes with MiXCR, one entry per CDR3 protein. The sample includes about 740,000 distinct CDR3 sequences, about 44% of them seen just once. Sequencing was carried out using peripheral blood. These receptor sequences come from an adult man with Graves' ophthalmopathy.

The chain links TRBV6-5 to TRBJ1-5, with TRBD1 matching over 8 bases. Germline V lookup: CDR1 MNHEY, CDR2 SVGAGI. The ends lost 4 bases at V and 8 bases at J; junction bases unmatched: 13. There are 16 residues in the CDR3. The CDR3 DNA reads as TGTGCCAGCAGTTCTGGCAGACAGGGGTACTATGAGCCCCAGCATTTT. This sequence encodes CASSSGRQGYYEPQHF.

This chain joins TRBV10-2 and TRBJ1-2, with D unresolved. V lost 0 bases and J lost 2, with 4 bases in between. The CDR3 has 13 residues. In germline, CDR1 is WSHSY, CDR2 SAAADI. This CDR3 reads CASSESTNYGYTF. The DNA for the CDR3 is TGCGCCAGCAGTGAGTCAACCAACTATGGCTACACCTTC.

This rearrangement joins TRBV7-9 to TRBJ1-1; D call uncertain. V was cut by 7 bases and J by 3 bases, with 15 bases left in between. Germline CDR1 SEHNR, CDR2 FQNEAQ (reference sequence). This CDR3 is built from 14 residues. The CDR3 sequence: CASTGFGGDTEAFF. The DNA of the CDR3 is TGTGCCAGCACCGGATTCGGTGGGGACACTGAAGCTTTCTTT.

The chain carries TRBV4-1 and TRBJ2-7; D ambiguous. CDR3 length equals 15 residues. The V gene lost 0 bases and the J gene lost 4 bases, with 13 bases spanning the gap. Germline V gene sequence: CDR1 MGHRA, CDR2 YSYEKL. The CDR3, as DNA: TGCGCCAGCAGCCAAGATCTGGGCAGGTCGTACGAGCAGTACTTC. It codes for CASSQDLGRSYEQYF.

The rearrangement joins TRBV2 to TRBJ2-5; D possibly corresponds to TRBD1 (6 bases). The J call may not be correct, given that the DNA end is closer to TRBJ2-1. The CDR3 spans 14 residues. Germline V lookup: CDR1 SNHLY, CDR2 FYNNEI. The CDR3 sequence: CASSETQGGNEQFF. In nucleotides, the CDR3 is TGTGCCAGCAGTGAGACTCAAGGGGGCAATGAGCAGTTCTTC.

This clonotype was detected many times. The chain is built from TRBV24-1 and TRBJ1-5, with a possible D match to TRBD1 (5 bases). Deletions cut 11 bases from V and 5 bases from J, with 18 bases between. CDR3 size: 14 residues. The germline CDR1 and CDR2 sequences are KGHDR and SFDVKD. This CDR3 reads CASTSTGRDQPQHF. The CDR3 region has the DNA TGTGCCAGCACCTCTACGGGACGGGATCAGCCCCAGCATTTT.

This clonotype has only a few counts. The chain has TRBV7-9 and TRBJ2-7; 13 positions agree with TRBD2. After removal of 1 base from V and 2 bases from J, the junction contained 14 bases not matched to a gene. The CDR3 has 20 residues. Germline CDR1 reads SEHNR; CDR2 reads FQNEAQ (reference sequence). CDR3: CASSLGGLAGVHRTPYEQYF. CDR3 nucleotide sequence: TGTGCCAGCAGCTTAGGAGGACTAGCGGGAGTACACCGCACGCCCTACGAGCAGTACTTC.

V usage is TRBV25-1 and J usage is TRBJ2-2; 7 bases map to TRBD1. The trim removed 6 bases at V and 4 bases at J, leaving 5 bases unmatched. This CDR3 has 14 amino acids. Germline V gene data show CDR1 as MGHDK and CDR2 as SYGVNS. This CDR3 reads CASRRGPSTGELFF. As DNA, the CDR3 is TGTGCCAGCAGGAGGGGGCCAAGCACCGGGGAGCTGTTTTTT. Variable domain in full (rest from reference TRBV25-1 and TRBJ2-2): EADIYQTPRYLVIGTGKKITLECSQTMGHDKMYWYQQDPGMELHLIHYSYGVNSTEKGDLSSESTVSRIRTEHFPLTLESARPSHTSQYLCASRRGPSTGELFFGEGSRLTVL.

The CDR3 sequence: CSVGSGGYQETQYF. CDR3 DNA: TGCAGCGTTGGGAGCGGGGGGTACCAAGAGACCCAGTACTTC. The chain recombines TRBV29-1 with TRBJ2-5, with 9 bases that match TRBD2. The CDR3 length is 14 residues. The germline V gene encodes CDR1 SQVTM and CDR2 ANQGSEA. The V segment lost 4 bases and the J segment 0 bases; nucleotides outside the gene matches: 3.

This clonotype was counted between two and nine times. The V gene is TRBV20-1, the J gene TRBJ2-7; tentative D call: TRBD2 (6 bases). The CDR3 runs to 12 residues. The V gene's germline CDR1 is DFQATT and CDR2 SNEGSKA (reference sequence). V was cut by 1 base and J by 8 bases, with 12 bases left in between. The CDR3 DNA is TGCAGTGCTAGAGTTCTAGCGACCAAGCAGTACTTC. Residues: CSARVLATKQYF.

The count of this clonotype is one. The chain uses TRBV10-3 and TRBJ1-6; 7 bases match TRBD1. From germline, CDR1 is ENHRY and CDR2 SYGVKD. V was pared by 6 bases and J by 4 bases, with 0 bases of the junction left unmatched. The CDR3 consists of 13 residues. The CDR3 nucleotides are TGTGCCATCAGGGGACAGTATAATTCACCCCTCCACTTT. Translation: CAIRGQYNSPLHF.

To note about this clonotype: The junction differs from germline at one of its ends, possibly a read error. The V and J genes are TRBV7-2 and TRBJ2-7; TRBD1 matches 8 bases. Germline loops: CDR1 SGHTA, CDR2 FQGNSA. This CDR3 is 12 amino acids long. The chain's CDR3 is CASSRAGRGHDF. The CDR3 DNA follows: TGTGCCAGCAGCCGAGCTGGCAGGGGGCATGACTTC.

The chain links TRBV7-9 to TRBJ2-5; the D gene is possibly TRBD2 (5 bases). The closer fit of TRBJ2-7 to the DNA end suggests the J call may be wrong. This CDR3 spans 14 amino acids. Germline V CDR1 and CDR2: SEHNR, FQNEAQ (reference sequence). CDR3 sequence: CASSLTHGVYEQYF. The CDR3 DNA reads TGTGCCAGCAGCTTAACCCACGGGGTCTACGAGCAGTACTTC.

In the case of this clonotype: This could be a read error, since a much larger clone is one nucleotide away. This sequence joins TRBV2 and TRBJ1-5; TRBD1 matches 8 bases. CDR3 length: 17 amino acids. J gave up 0 bases and V 7 bases, and 11 bases lay outside the gene matches. The germline V gene encodes CDR1 SNHLY and CDR2 FYNNEI. The CDR3 sequence: CASTRDRWGYSNQPQHF. CDR3 DNA sequence: TGTGCCAGCACGCGGGACAGGTGGGGGTATAGCAATCAGCCCCAGCATTTT.

The chain links TRBV7-9 to TRBJ2-2; D is undetermined. CDR1 and CDR2 (germline): SEHNR, FQNEAQ (reference sequence). Trimming removed 4 bases at V and 4 bases at J, with 13 bases between. This CDR3 spans 15 amino acids. CDR3 sequence reads: CASSSLSRSTGELFF. The CDR3 bases are TGTGCCAGCAGCTCCCTCAGTAGATCCACCGGGGAGCTGTTTTTT.

This clonotype was counted between two and nine times. This sequence joins TRBV20-1 and TRBJ2-5, with D hard to call. The germline gives CDR1 DFQATT, CDR2 SNEGSKA (reference sequence). The CDR3 has 15 residues. Trimming shortened V by 2 bases and J by 4 bases, and 17 bases separated the two germline ends. CDR3 residues: CSARQVPGRGETQYF. As DNA, the CDR3 is TGCAGTGCTAGACAAGTACCGGGCCGCGGAGAGACCCAGTACTTC.